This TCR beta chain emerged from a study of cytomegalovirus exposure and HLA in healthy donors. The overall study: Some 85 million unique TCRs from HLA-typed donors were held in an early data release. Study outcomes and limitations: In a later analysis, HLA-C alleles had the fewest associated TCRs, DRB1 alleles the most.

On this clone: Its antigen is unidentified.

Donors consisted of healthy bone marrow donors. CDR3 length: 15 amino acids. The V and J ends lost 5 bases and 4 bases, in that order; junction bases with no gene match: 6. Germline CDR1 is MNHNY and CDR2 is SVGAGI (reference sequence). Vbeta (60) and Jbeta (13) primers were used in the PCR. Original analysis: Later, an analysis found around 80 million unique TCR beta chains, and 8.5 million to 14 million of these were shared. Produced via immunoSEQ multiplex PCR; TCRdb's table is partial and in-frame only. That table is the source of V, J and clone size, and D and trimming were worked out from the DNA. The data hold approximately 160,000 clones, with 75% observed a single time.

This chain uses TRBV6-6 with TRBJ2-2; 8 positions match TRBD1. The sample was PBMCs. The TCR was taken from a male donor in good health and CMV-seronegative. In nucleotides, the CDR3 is TGTGCCAGCAGTACCCGGGACAGGTCCACCGGGGAGCTGTTTTTT. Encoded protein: CASSTRDRSTGELFF.